The rows below give T cell receptor beta chains drawn from one sample of a study of cytomegalovirus exposure and HLA in healthy donors. Sequenced by immunoSEQ multiplex PCR; TCRdb stores in-frame clones only, minus some. The sample lists about 130,000 clones, 73% occurring once. The sample taken for sequencing was PBMCs. The receptors shown here come from a man in his sixties in good health and CMV-seropositive. Both conserved end residues are trimmed from each CDR3. A D gene is named only where the DNA matches it firmly.

cdr3_aa,d_call,v_call
ASSWDRDSYEQY,TRBD1,TRBV6-4
ASSLFSATNEKLF,-,TRBV5-4
ASSRRGGGNSPLH,TRBD1,TRBV6-5
ASEPLAGTGIYNEQF,TRBD1,TRBV5-4
ASSMTSGLLDYGYT,-,TRBV28
ASSVGTGTLYGYT,TRBD1,TRBV9
ASSPMGAGQPQH,-,TRBV11-2
AIRSTGEPYEQY,-,TRBV10-3
ASSPGLAGEQY,TRBD2,TRBV4-2
ASSHWGDYEQY,-,TRBV4-1
ASSVGTEEKLF,TRBD1,TRBV5-1
ASSLEGQGYT,-,TRBV5-1
SAQFYGYT,-,TRBV20-1
ASSFIDSIKPQH,-,TRBV19
ASSWQGPGANVLT,-,TRBV7-2
ASSVGGANTGELF,-,TRBV9
ASSGTGSAYEQY,TRBD1,TRBV7-9
AWSVRGPVISYEQY,-,TRBV30
ASSLSGQDQETQY,TRBD1,TRBV5-4
ASNELQLSSYEQY,-,TRBV5-1
ASRPQIRAEAF,-,TRBV6-5
ASSYWQAAEAF,-,TRBV6-6
ASSRDQPQH,-,TRBV6-5
AWTQGLAAYNEQF,TRBD2,TRBV30
ASCVLSRRKPEETQY,-,TRBV5-6
ASSFGGTLQETQY,-,TRBV12-1
ASSRKGGPGTTNTEAF,-,TRBV4-1
ASSPREEAYNEQF,TRBD2,TRBV6-1
ASSQQGQPSSRLH,TRBD1,TRBV19
ASSLTGDTQY,-,TRBV5-1
ASSEQGSQPQH,TRBD1,TRBV5-6
ASSLWGAGELF,-,TRBV7-9
ASGQGPYEQY,-,TRBV11-2
ASSYRVTGELF,-,TRBV2
ASTPGQTHTDTQY,TRBD1,TRBV5-1